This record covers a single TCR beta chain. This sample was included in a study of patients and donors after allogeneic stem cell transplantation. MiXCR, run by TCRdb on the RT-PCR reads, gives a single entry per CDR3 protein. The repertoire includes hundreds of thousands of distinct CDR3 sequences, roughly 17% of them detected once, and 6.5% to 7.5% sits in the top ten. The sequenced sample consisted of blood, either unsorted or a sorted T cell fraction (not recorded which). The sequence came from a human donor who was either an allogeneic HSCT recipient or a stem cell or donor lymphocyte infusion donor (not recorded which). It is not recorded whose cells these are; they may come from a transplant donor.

This CDR3 reads CASRPRRGGANVLTF. As DNA, the CDR3 is TGTGCCAGCAGACCCCGACGAGGGGGGGCCAACGTCCTGACTTTC. The V and J genes are TRBV3-1 and TRBJ2-6, with D tentatively TRBD2 (5 bases). CDR1 LGHDT and CDR2 YNNKEL come from the germline V gene (reference sequence). The CDR3 has 15 residues. The V gene lost 6 bases and the J gene lost 4 bases, with 13 bases spanning the gap.